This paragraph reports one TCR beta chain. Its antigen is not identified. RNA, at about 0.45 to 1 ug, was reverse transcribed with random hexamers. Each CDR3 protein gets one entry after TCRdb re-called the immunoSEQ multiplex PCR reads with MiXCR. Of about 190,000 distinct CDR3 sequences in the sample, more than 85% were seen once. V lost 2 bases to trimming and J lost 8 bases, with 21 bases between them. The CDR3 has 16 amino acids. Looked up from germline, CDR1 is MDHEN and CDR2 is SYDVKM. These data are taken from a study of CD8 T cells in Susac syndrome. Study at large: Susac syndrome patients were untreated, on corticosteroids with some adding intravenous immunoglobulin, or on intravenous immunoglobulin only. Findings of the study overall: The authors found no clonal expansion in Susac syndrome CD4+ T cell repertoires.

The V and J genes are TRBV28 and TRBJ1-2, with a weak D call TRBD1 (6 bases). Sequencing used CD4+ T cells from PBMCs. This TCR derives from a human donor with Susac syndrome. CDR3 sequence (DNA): TGTGCCAGCAGTTTAACCCTACAGGGCGCGACGGGGGGCTACACCTTC. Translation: CASSLTLQGATGGYTF.